The 6 T cell receptor beta chains listed next were all sequenced from one sample in a study of blood T cell repertoires in COVID-19. Generated by immunoSEQ multiplex PCR, the TCRdb table keeps only in-frame clones and is missing some. The repertoire includes some 87,000 clones, 85% of them detected once, and about 12% sits in the top ten. The specimen was peripheral blood. The receptors originated from a woman aged 65 to 85 with active or convalescent COVID-19.

The chain employs TRBV27 and TRBJ1-1; 9 bases match TRBD1. CDR3 length: 15 amino acids. CDR1 is MNHEY, CDR2 SMNVEV, per germline (reference sequence). V gave up 5 bases and J gave up 2 bases; unmatched junction bases: 6. For the CDR3, the DNA is TGTGCCAGCAGTCCTTGGACAGGGGCTAACACTGAAGCTTTCTTT. It translates to CASSPWTGANTEAFF.

The V call is TRBV3-1 (or the pseudogene TRBV3-2), the J call TRBJ2-5; tentative D call: TRBD1 (5 bases). Per germline, CDR1 LGHDT and CDR2 YNNKEL (reference sequence). The V gene lost 3 bases and the J gene lost 5 bases, with 19 bases spanning the gap. The CDR3 has 16 residues. The CDR3 region has the DNA TGTGCCAGCAGCCAGCTCCAGGGTCTAGGAAGGGAGACCCAGTACTTC. It encodes CASSQLQGLGRETQYF.

The V gene is TRBV6-5, the J gene TRBJ2-1; 9 nucleotides line up with TRBD2. The CDR3 consists of 13 residues. Germline CDR1 is MNHEY and CDR2 is SVGAGI. The V gene end was trimmed by 6 bases and the J gene end by 6 bases; junction bases not matched to a gene: 3. The CDR3 is CASRAGGINEQFF. In nucleotides, the CDR3 is TGTGCCAGCAGAGCGGGGGGTATCAATGAGCAGTTCTTC.

The chain couples TRBV24-1 to TRBJ2-1; TRBD1 agrees at 8 bases. CDR1 is KGHDR and CDR2 is SFDVKD in the germline V gene. The CDR3 covers 15 residues. V dropped 3 bases and J dropped 4; count of bases not matched to a gene: 4. CDR3 DNA: TGTGCCACCAGTGATCAACGACAGGGGTACAATGAGCAGTTCTTC. Translating it yields CATSDQRQGYNEQFF.

This clone was counted a single time. The rearrangement links TRBV24-1 to TRBJ1-5; D not resolved. The CDR3 covers 14 residues. The germline gives CDR1 KGHDR, CDR2 SFDVKD. V lost 5 bases, J lost 2 bases, and 9 bases lay in between. Here the CDR3 DNA reads TGTGCCACCAGTGGGCCCCTGGGCAATCAGCCCCAGCATTTT. Amino acids: CATSGPLGNQPQHF.

The chain has TRBV6-1 and TRBJ1-1; weak D call: TRBD1 (6 bases). The germline CDR1 and CDR2 sequences are MNHNS and SASEGT. This CDR3 has 15 residues. The V end was cut by 2 bases, the J end by 4 bases, with 14 bases between. CDR3 sequence (DNA): TGTGCCAGCAGTGAAAGGTGGCAGGGGAGCACTGAAGCTTTCTTT. Residues: CASSERWQGSTEAFF.